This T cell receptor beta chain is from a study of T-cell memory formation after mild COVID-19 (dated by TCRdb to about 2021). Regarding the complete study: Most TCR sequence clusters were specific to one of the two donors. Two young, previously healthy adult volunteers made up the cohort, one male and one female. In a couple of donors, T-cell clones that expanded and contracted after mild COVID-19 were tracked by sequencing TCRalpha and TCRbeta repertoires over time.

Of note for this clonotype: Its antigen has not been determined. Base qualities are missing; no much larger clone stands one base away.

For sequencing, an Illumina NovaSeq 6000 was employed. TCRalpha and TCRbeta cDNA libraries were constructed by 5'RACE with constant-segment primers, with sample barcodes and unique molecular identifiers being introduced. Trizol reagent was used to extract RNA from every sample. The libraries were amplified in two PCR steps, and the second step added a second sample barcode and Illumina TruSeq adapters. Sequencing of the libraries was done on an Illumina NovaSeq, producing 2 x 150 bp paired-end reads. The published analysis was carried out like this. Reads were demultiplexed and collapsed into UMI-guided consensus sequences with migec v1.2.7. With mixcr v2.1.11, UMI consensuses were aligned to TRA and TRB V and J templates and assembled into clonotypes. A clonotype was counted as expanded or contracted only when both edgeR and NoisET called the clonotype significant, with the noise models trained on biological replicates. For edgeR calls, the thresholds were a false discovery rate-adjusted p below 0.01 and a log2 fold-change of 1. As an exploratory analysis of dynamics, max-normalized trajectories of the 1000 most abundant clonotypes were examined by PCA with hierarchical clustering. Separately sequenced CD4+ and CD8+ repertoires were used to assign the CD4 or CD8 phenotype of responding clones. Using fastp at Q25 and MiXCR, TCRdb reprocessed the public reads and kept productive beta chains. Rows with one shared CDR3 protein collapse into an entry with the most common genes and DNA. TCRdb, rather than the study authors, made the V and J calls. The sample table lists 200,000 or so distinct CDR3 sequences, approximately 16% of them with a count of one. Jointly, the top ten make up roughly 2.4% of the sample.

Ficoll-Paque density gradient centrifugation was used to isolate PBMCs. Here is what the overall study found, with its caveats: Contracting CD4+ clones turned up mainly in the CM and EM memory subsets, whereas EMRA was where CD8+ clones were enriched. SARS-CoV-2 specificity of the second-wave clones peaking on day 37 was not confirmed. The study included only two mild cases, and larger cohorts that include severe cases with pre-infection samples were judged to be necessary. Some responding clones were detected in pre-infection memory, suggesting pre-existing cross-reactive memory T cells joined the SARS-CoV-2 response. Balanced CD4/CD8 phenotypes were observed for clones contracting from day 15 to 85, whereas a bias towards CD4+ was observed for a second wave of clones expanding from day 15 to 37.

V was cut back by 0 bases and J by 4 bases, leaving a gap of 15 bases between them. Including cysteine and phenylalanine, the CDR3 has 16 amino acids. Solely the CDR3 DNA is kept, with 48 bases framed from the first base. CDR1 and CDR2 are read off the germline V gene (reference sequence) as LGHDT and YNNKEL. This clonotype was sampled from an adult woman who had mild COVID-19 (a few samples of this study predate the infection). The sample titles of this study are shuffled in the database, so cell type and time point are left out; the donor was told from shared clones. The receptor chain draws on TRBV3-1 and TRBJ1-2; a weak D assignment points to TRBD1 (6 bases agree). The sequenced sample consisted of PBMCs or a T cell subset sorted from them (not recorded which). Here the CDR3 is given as CASSQDIGAGAYGYTF. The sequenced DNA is TGTGCCAGCAGCCAAGATATTGGGGCAGGGGCCTATGGCTACACCTTC.